This passage covers 29 T cell receptor beta chains from one sample sequenced in a study of post-analysis software for immune sequencing data. The study, taken as a whole, reports: About 5 TRBV segments were significantly more frequent in patients than in controls. TRBV5-6, TRBV5-1 and TRBV20-1 were among these segments.

No antigens are known for them. The library was made from cDNA and included unique molecular identifiers. From the PCR reads, TCRdb called clonotypes with MiXCR, one entry per CDR3 protein. The table has roughly 180,000 distinct CDR3 sequences, 30% seen once. What was sequenced was blood. These receptors came from a girl aged 5-17 years with multiple sclerosis.

This clonotype was observed at least ten times. V and J are TRBV29-1 and TRBJ2-6; possible D gene TRBD1, 5 bases. V was shortened by 6 bases and J by 4 bases, with 13 bases between the two germline ends. The CDR3 is made up of 14 amino acids. The germline V gene has CDR1 SQVTM and CDR2 ANQGSEA. CDR3 coding DNA: TGCAGCGTCCAAGGGGCTCCCGGGGCCAACGTCCTGACTTTC. It codes for CSVQGAPGANVLTF.

A note on this clonotype: Being one base from a much bigger clone, this may be a read error. The V and J genes are TRBV4-1 and TRBJ2-1; a weak D match, TRBD1 (5 bases). This CDR3 comprises 14 residues. V was trimmed by 6 bases and J by 4 bases, leaving 13 bases between them. The germline V gene encodes CDR1 MGHRA and CDR2 YSYEKL. CDR3 residues: CASSRVDSYNEQFF. CDR3 in DNA: TGCGCCAGCAGTCGGGTAGACAGTTACAATGAGCAGTTCTTC.

To note about this clonotype: Given a much more abundant clone one base away, this may be a read error. V is TRBV29-1 and J is TRBJ1-2; no definite D call. This CDR3 contains 13 residues. V was shortened by 7 bases and J by 8 bases, with 20 bases between the two germline ends. Germline-derived CDR1 and CDR2 are SQVTM and ANQGSEA. CDR3 sequence (DNA): TGCAGCGCCCTTCCCGGCCCGGCGGTGGGCTACACCTTC. Amino acid sequence: CSALPGPAVGYTF. The full variable domain, rest sourced from reference TRBV29-1 and TRBJ1-2, is SAVISQKPSRDICQRGTSLTIQCQVDSQVTMMFWYRQQPGQSLTLIATANQGSEATYESGFVIDKFPISRPNLTFSTLTVSNMSPEDSSIYLCSALPGPAVGYTFGSGTRLTVV.

Many counts were recorded for this clonotype. This sequence joins TRBV9 and TRBJ2-7; D gene unclear. The CDR3 contains 15 residues. With 4 bases removed from V and 0 bases from J, the gap between germline ends came to 14 bases. The germline CDR1 and CDR2 sequences are SGDLS and YYNGEE. The CDR3 spells CASSYDFSLSYEQYF. CDR3 nucleotides: TGTGCCAGCAGCTATGACTTCTCCCTCTCCTACGAGCAGTACTTC.

Notes on this clonotype: A much larger clone differs by one base, so this may be a read error. The chain couples TRBV7-2 to TRBJ2-1; TRBD2 matches at 7 bases. The CDR3 runs 16 residues. CDR1 is SGHTA, CDR2 FQGNSA, per germline. In DNA form, the CDR3 reads TGTGTCAGCAGCTTGGGAAGCGGGGCCCGCGTCGGCGAGCAGTTCTTC. Protein sequence: CVSSLGSGARVGEQFF.

This chain uses TRBV7-8 with TRBJ2-7; weak D call: TRBD1 (6 bases). Deletions cut 6 bases from V and 3 bases from J, with 15 bases between. There are 14 residues in the CDR3. The germline gives CDR1 SGHVS, CDR2 FQNEAQ. CDR3 bases: TGTGCCAGCAGTCCTAGGACAGTCAACTACGAGCAGTACTTC. The encoded protein is CASSPRTVNYEQYF.

This clonotype was counted at least ten times. This chain uses TRBV4-1 with TRBJ2-1; D assignment may be TRBD1 or TRBD2 (5 bases each). CDR3 size: 16 residues. V gave up 0 bases and J gave up 6 bases, with 15 bases separating them. CDR1 is MGHRA and CDR2 is YSYEKL in the germline V gene. CDR3 amino acids: CASSQDPGAAVNEQFF. For the CDR3, the DNA is TGCGCCAGCAGCCAAGACCCCGGGGCAGCCGTCAATGAGCAGTTCTTC.

The CDR3: CASSPPWGRASTDTQYF. The CDR3 DNA reads as TGTGCCAGCAGCCCGCCCTGGGGTAGGGCTAGCACAGATACGCAGTATTTT. This sequence joins TRBV7-9 and TRBJ2-3; no clear D gene. The germline V gene encodes CDR1 SEHNR and CDR2 FQNEAQ (reference sequence). The V gene lost 5 bases and the J gene lost 0 bases, with 18 bases spanning the gap. CDR3 length equals 17 residues.

Details on this clonotype: A much larger clone differs by one base, so this may be a read error. Because the CDR3 is missing its conserved closing phenylalanine or tryptophan, this is likely a read error. The rearrangement uses TRBV7-9 and TRBJ2-5, with D tentatively TRBD2 (5 bases). The CDR3 spans 14 residues. Trimming stripped 5 bases from V and 11 bases from J, with 21 bases between. Germline V gene lookup returns CDR1 SEHNR and CDR2 FQNEAQ (reference sequence). In DNA form, the CDR3 reads TGTGCCAGCAGCCCGCCGGCCTCCCCTGGGGAGCAGTACTCC. This codes for CASSPPASPGEQYS.

This clonotype was observed at least ten times. This chain links TRBV6-2 or TRBV6-3 with TRBJ2-1, with 10 bases that match TRBD2. V shed 11 bases, J shed 4 bases, and the junction held 11 bases outside the gene matches. Germline CDR1 reads MNHEY; CDR2 reads SVGEGT. The CDR3 is made up of 15 amino acids. Here the CDR3 reads CAGSRGLARYNEQFF. DNA of the CDR3: TGTGCCGGGTCGAGGGGACTAGCGAGGTACAATGAGCAGTTCTTC.

Points on this clonotype: A much bigger clone sits one base away, suggesting this may be a read error. The chain has TRBV3-1 and TRBJ2-4, with D possibly TRBD1 on 5 matching bases. The J call may be in error: the DNA end matches TRBJ2-7 better. Germline V CDR1 and CDR2: LGHDT, YNNKEL (reference sequence). This CDR3 is 14 amino acids long. CDR3 coding DNA: TGTGCCAGCAGCCCGACAAGGGGCGGTTACGAGCAGTACTTC. Amino acids: CASSPTRGGYEQYF.

A word on this clonotype: A much larger clone sits a single nucleotide away, making a read error possible. The chain is built from TRBV12-3 or TRBV12-4 and TRBJ2-5; D is undetermined. CDR3 length: 11 amino acids. The DNA for the CDR3 is TGTACCAGCAGTTTTGAGGAGACCCAGTACTTC. Protein product: CTSSFEETQYF.

This clonotype was seen a handful of times. The V call is TRBV6-5, the J call TRBJ1-6; no firm D call. Between the trimmed V and J ends, which lost 2 bases and 8 bases, there was a span of 10 bases. Germline values: CDR1 MNHEY, CDR2 SVGAGI. This CDR3 has 14 amino acids. The CDR3 sequence is CASSYGGNHSPLHF. The DNA of the CDR3 is TGTGCCAGCAGTTACGGTGGGAATCATTCACCCCTCCACTTT.

On this clonotype: Just one base apart from a much larger clone, this may be a read error. The chain has TRBV4-2 and TRBJ2-7; 13 nucleotides agree with TRBD2. From germline, CDR1 is LGHNA and CDR2 YNFKEQ. CDR3 length: 17 amino acids. The CDR3 loop is CASSQQYGLAGEYVQYF. The CDR3 DNA sequence: TGTGCCAGCAGCCAGCAGTATGGACTAGCGGGGGAATACGTGCAGTACTTC.

This clonotype was seen ten or more times. The rearrangement joins TRBV27 to TRBJ2-7; D unresolved. CDR1 and CDR2 from the germline V gene are MNHEY and SMNVEV (reference sequence). Trimming took off 4 bases at V and 2 bases at J, with 18 bases between the two ends. The CDR3 is made up of 16 amino acids. The CDR3 DNA sequence: TGTGCCAGCAGTTCTTTTCTGGGCCTTTCCCCCTACGAGCAGTACTTC. The encoded protein is CASSSFLGLSPYEQYF.

On this clonotype itself: A much larger clonotype is one base distant, so this may be a read error. The V and J genes are TRBV5-1 and TRBJ2-5, with TRBD1 identical over 9 bases. The DNA end lines up better with TRBJ2-4; the J call may be wrong. This CDR3 is 19 amino acids long. Germline V gene sequence: CDR1 SGHRS, CDR2 YFSETQ. CDR3 sequence reads: CASSLPQGPGTGYGDIQYF. CDR3 bases: TGCGCCAGCAGCCTCCCTCAGGGCCCCGGGACAGGGTACGGAGACATTCAGTACTTC.

This clonotype was observed many times. This chain joins TRBV2 and TRBJ2-7; D gene unclear. V was cut by 7 bases and J by 0 bases, with 10 bases left in between. CDR3 length equals 13 residues. CDR1 and CDR2 (germline): SNHLY, FYNNEI. CDR3 in amino acids: CASNWAASYEQYF. CDR3 nucleotide sequence: TGTGCCAGCAATTGGGCAGCCTCCTACGAGCAGTACTTC.

Many counts were recorded for this clonotype. This chain uses TRBV5-1 with TRBJ2-7; no clear D. The J call may be faulty, since TRBJ2-5 better matches the DNA end. This CDR3 spans 15 amino acids. Per the germline V gene, CDR1 is SGHRS and CDR2 is YFSETQ. CDR3 sequence reads: CASSLEVDLGETQYF. The CDR3 DNA reads TGCGCCAGCAGCTTGGAGGTGGATTTGGGCGAGACCCAGTACTTC.

As concerns this clonotype: A much larger clone differs by one base, so this may be a read error. The chain couples TRBV29-1 to TRBJ2-5; 7 bases fit TRBD1. With V trimmed by 7 bases and J by 5 bases, 7 bases remained unmatched. The CDR3 length is 12 residues. Germline CDR1 reads SQVTM; CDR2 reads ANQGSEA. For the CDR3, the DNA is TGCAGCGGTGTCAAGGGGGCGGAGACCCAGTACTTC. Its protein is CSGVKGAETQYF.

The table lists this clonotype with a few counts. This chain uses TRBV20-1 with TRBJ1-4, with a weak D call TRBD1 (5 bases). Trimming stripped 2 bases from V and 5 bases from J, with 9 bases between. Germline V gives CDR1 DFQATT, CDR2 SNEGSKA (reference sequence). This CDR3 region has 13 residues. The CDR3 is CSARRGENEKLFF. The CDR3 DNA sequence: TGCAGTGCTAGAAGGGGAGAGAATGAAAAACTGTTTTTT.

The CDR3 reads CASSLVGGHQETQYF. For the CDR3, the DNA is TGTGCCAGCAGCTTGGTGGGGGGACACCAAGAGACCCAGTACTTC. The chain links TRBV5-6 to TRBJ2-5; possible D gene TRBD2, 6 bases. Trimming took 0 bases from V and 0 from J, leaving 9 bases between them. In germline, CDR1 is SGHDT, CDR2 YYEEEE. The CDR3 is 15 amino acids.

Turning to this clonotype: A much larger clonotype is one base distant, so this may be a read error. The J gene is TRBJ2-1, the V gene TRBV10-3, with D possibly matching TRBD1 (5 bases). The CDR3 has 15 residues. Germline CDR1 is ENHRY and CDR2 is SYGVKD. The CDR3 protein is CAISDSGAPYDEQFF. CDR3 DNA: TGTGCCATCAGTGATAGTGGGGCTCCCTACGATGAGCAGTTCTTC.

As for this clonotype: A clone one base away is much larger, so this may be a read error. The rearrangement links TRBV29-1 to TRBJ1-2; 9 bases agree with TRBD1. The germline gives CDR1 SQVTM, CDR2 ANQGSEA. V trimming: 7 bases; J trimming: 4 bases; junction bases outside the gene matches: 13. The CDR3 is 15 residues long. DNA for the CDR3: TGCAGCGCCTCAGAGGGGACAGGGACACTCTATGGCTACACCTTC. Its protein is CSASEGTGTLYGYTF.

This clonotype occurred many times. V is TRBV20-1 and J is TRBJ2-1, with 11 bases fitting TRBD1. J was trimmed by 8 bases and V by 6 bases; bases with no gene match: 12. There are 15 residues in the CDR3. Germline assignment: CDR1 DFQATT and CDR2 SNEGSKA (reference sequence). CDR3 in DNA: TGCAGTGCAAGGGGACAGGGGGAATTTGGGGATGAGCAGTTCTTC. Amino acids: CSARGQGEFGDEQFF.

This clonotype was observed at least ten times. The chain recombines TRBV20-1 with TRBJ2-5, with D uncertain. Germline V lookup: CDR1 DFQATT, CDR2 SNEGSKA (reference sequence). The CDR3 runs to 12 residues. Deletions cut 3 bases from V and 2 bases from J, with 7 bases between. CDR3 protein: CSASPQQETQYF. The CDR3 region has the DNA TGCAGTGCTAGTCCCCAGCAAGAGACCCAGTACTTC.

This clonotype was counted many times. This chain connects TRBV7-3 to TRBJ2-3; 7 positions agree with TRBD2. V trimming: 3 bases; J trimming: 8 bases; junction bases outside the gene matches: 8. The CDR3 totals 14 residues. CDR1 and CDR2 (germline): SGHTA, FQGTGA. CDR3 in amino acids: CASSLGGRMGTQYF. The CDR3 DNA reads TGTGCCAGCAGCTTGGGCGGGAGAATGGGTACGCAGTATTTT.

This clonotype has a count of ten or more. The DNA of the CDR3 is TGTGCCACCAGTCGGGATGACCGGGACGGCCCCTACGAGCAGTACTTC. This gives the protein CATSRDDRDGPYEQYF. The V and J genes are TRBV24-1 and TRBJ2-7; D assignment may be TRBD1 or TRBD2 (5 bases each). This CDR3 spans 16 amino acids. Trimming left V 6 bases short and J 2 bases short, with 19 bases between. Germline lookup yields CDR1 KGHDR and CDR2 SFDVKD.

The J gene is TRBJ2-5, the V gene TRBV12-3 or TRBV12-4; D remains unclear. TRBJ2-1 explains the end of the DNA better; the J call may be wrong. The CDR3 has 11 amino acids. The CDR3 sequence: CASSYQETQFF. The CDR3 region has the DNA TGTGCCAGCAGTTACCAAGAGACCCAGTTCTTC.

A note on this clonotype: Given a much more abundant clone one base away, this may be a read error. The V call is TRBV4-2, the J call TRBJ2-1; D may be TRBD1 (5 bases). V dropped 4 bases and J dropped 6 bases, with 19 bases sitting between them. Germline V lookup: CDR1 LGHNA, CDR2 YNFKEQ. The CDR3 is 16 residues long. The CDR3: CASSPQADKICNEQFF. As DNA, the CDR3 is TGTGCCAGCAGCCCCCAGGCGGACAAGATTTGCAATGAGCAGTTCTTC.